One sample yielded the 12 T cell receptor beta chains listed below, sequenced in a study of blood T cell repertoires in COVID-19. The protocol was immunoSEQ multiplex PCR, while the TCRdb copy is restricted to in-frame clones and leaves out a portion. The repertoire holds 95,000 to 150,000 clones, with more than 75% as singletons. The specimen was peripheral blood. Every receptor here comes from a woman in her 70s with acute or convalescent COVID-19.

The gene calls are TRBV15 and TRBJ1-3, with TRBD1 matching over 9 bases. Germline assignment: CDR1 LNHNV and CDR2 YYDKDF (reference sequence). V shed 1 base, J shed 2 bases, and the junction held 0 bases outside the gene matches. This CDR3 has 15 amino acids. The CDR3 DNA reads as TGTGCCACCAGCAGAGGGACAGGGGCTGGAAACACCATATATTTT. Protein: CATSRGTGAGNTIYF. The whole variable domain, remainder taken from reference TRBV15 and TRBJ1-3, is DAMVIQNPRYQVTQFGKPVTLSCSQTLNHNVMYWYQQKSSQAPKLLFHYYDKDFNNEADTPDNFQSRRPNTSFCFLDIRSPGLGDTAMYLCATSRGTGAGNTIYFGEGSWLTVV.

The V gene is TRBV29-1, the J gene TRBJ1-1; D not certain. The length of the CDR3 is 10 residues. V was clipped by 4 bases and J by 5 bases, with 5 bases between them. Germline V lookup: CDR1 SQVTM, CDR2 ANQGSEA. The CDR3 bases are TGCAGCGTTGTCGGGACTGAAGCTTTCTTT. Encoded protein: CSVVGTEAFF.

The V gene is TRBV2, the J gene TRBJ1-2, with 8 bases matching TRBD1. This CDR3 spans 14 amino acids. Unmatched junction bases numbered 5, after V lost 3 bases and J lost 5 bases. Germline CDR1 reads SNHLY; CDR2 reads FYNNEI. The CDR3 DNA sequence: TGTGCCAGCAGTGAGCGGACAGGGCCTTATGGCTACACCTTC. Translating gives CASSERTGPYGYTF.

The rearrangement joins TRBV19 to TRBJ1-6, with TRBD1 identical over 7 bases. Germline loops: CDR1 LNHDA, CDR2 SQIVND (reference sequence). V lost 5 bases to trimming and J lost 4 bases; unmatched junction nucleotides: 8. The CDR3 has 16 residues. CDR3 DNA sequence: TGTGCCAGTAGTTCAGCCGGGACAGCATATAATTCACCCCTCCACTTT. This encodes CASSSAGTAYNSPLHF.

The chain carries TRBV14 and TRBJ2-5; TRBD2 agrees at 16 bases. V lost 3 bases to trimming and J lost 3 bases; unmatched junction nucleotides: 4. The germline V gene encodes CDR1 SGHDN and CDR2 FVKESK. The CDR3 covers 17 residues. In DNA, the CDR3 is TGTGCCAGCAGCCACGGGACTAGCGGGGGGGCCAAAGAGACCCAGTACTTC. This sequence encodes CASSHGTSGGAKETQYF.

The genes are TRBV7-9 and TRBJ2-7; D unresolved. V was shortened by 8 bases and J by 3 bases, with 8 bases between the two germline ends. The CDR3 is 11 amino acids. CDR1 and CDR2 from the germline V gene are SEHNR and FQNEAQ (reference sequence). As DNA, the CDR3 is TGTGCCAGCGGATGGAGCTACGAGCAGTACTTC. Translating it yields CASGWSYEQYF.

The V call is TRBV5-4, the J call TRBJ1-2; 8 bases agree with TRBD1. This CDR3 is built from 15 residues. After removal of 4 bases from V and 2 bases from J, the junction contained 7 bases not matched to a gene. In germline, CDR1 is SGHNT, CDR2 YYREEE (reference sequence). The CDR3 loop reads CASSPRTGFNYGYTF. CDR3 in DNA: TGTGCCAGCAGCCCGCGGACAGGGTTCAACTATGGCTACACCTTC.

This clone was observed a few times. The chain joins TRBV18 to TRBJ1-5; D is ambiguous. The CDR3 runs to 14 residues. V was cut by 4 bases and J by 0 bases, with 7 bases left in between. Germline V CDR1 and CDR2: KGHSH, LQKENI. Here the CDR3 DNA reads TGTGCCAGCTCACTAGAGATTAGCAATCAGCCCCAGCATTTT. The encoded protein is CASSLEISNQPQHF. Combining the CDR3 with reference TRBV18 and TRBJ1-5 gives the whole variable domain NAGVMQNPRHLVRRRGQEARLRCSPMKGHSHVYWYRQLPEEGLKFMVYLQKENIIDESGMPKERFSAEFPKEGPSILRIQQVVRGDSAAYFCASSLEISNQPQHFGDGTRLSIL.

The chain couples TRBV12-3 or TRBV12-4 to TRBJ1-3, with no clear D. V gave up 6 bases and J gave up 2 bases, with 8 bases separating them. The CDR3 has 13 amino acids. CDR3 DNA: TGTGCCAGCAGCGGACTGGCTGGAAACACCATATATTTT. It encodes CASSGLAGNTIYF.

V and J are TRBV29-1 and TRBJ2-3, with no clear D. The V gene lost 2 bases and the J gene lost 0 bases, with 6 bases spanning the gap. The CDR3 covers 13 residues. Germline CDR1 is SQVTM and CDR2 is ANQGSEA. The CDR3 loop reads CSVERVSTDTQYF. The CDR3 bases are TGCAGCGTTGAAAGAGTTAGCACAGATACGCAGTATTTT.

J is TRBJ1-3 and V is TRBV4-2; perhaps TRBD1 as D (5 bases). The CDR3 sequence is 17 residues long. V was pared by 1 base and J by 0 bases, with 13 bases between. Germline lookup yields CDR1 LGHNA and CDR2 YNFKEQ. CDR3 loop: CASSQVPGGNSGNTIYF. CDR3 sequence (DNA): TGTGCCAGCAGCCAAGTTCCGGGGGGGAACTCTGGAAACACCATATATTTT.

The CDR3 here is CASRITSGGRSLSSGANVLTF. CDR3 bases: TGTGCCAGCAGAATCACTAGCGGGGGGCGGTCCCTAAGCTCTGGGGCCAACGTCCTGACTTTC. This chain uses TRBV2 with TRBJ2-6; 12 bases map to TRBD2. CDR3 length equals 21 residues. V lost 6 bases to trimming and J lost 0 bases; unmatched junction nucleotides: 15. The V gene's germline CDR1 is SNHLY and CDR2 FYNNEI.